This T cell receptor beta chain was sequenced for a study of read filtering for tumor transcriptome and immune sequencing. At the level of the study: Roughly 8 patients were R-ISS I, roughly 15 were R-ISS II, six or seven were R-ISS III.

Molecular barcoded adaptors covering alpha/delta and beta/gamma chains were used on around 400 ng RNA. TCRdb re-analysed the reads in MiXCR, keeping a single row per CDR3 protein. In the table there are over 50,000 distinct CDR3 sequences, approximately 19% of which are singletons. CDR3 length: 13 amino acids. Trimming stripped 9 bases from V and 4 bases from J, with 12 bases between. Per the germline V gene, CDR1 is SNHLY and CDR2 is FYNNEI. Findings of the study overall: Correlation between methods rose after single-read clonotypes were removed. The sorted CD138-negative fraction was a mixed bone marrow immune population, not purified T cells. Single-read clonotypes: about 81.9% of IR-seq clonotypes (about 3.5% of reads), about 70% of RNA-seq clonotypes (nearly 45% of reads).

This clonotype occurred many times. What it recognizes is unknown. Sequenced input: a population of CD138-negative cells sorted from bone marrow. This sequence joins TRBV2 and TRBJ2-2; D is uncertain. The TCR originated in a donor at least 40 years old with multiple myeloma. Here the CDR3 reads CASDRVGTGELFF. The DNA of the CDR3 is TGTGCCAGTGATAGGGTCGGCACCGGGGAGCTGTTTTTT.